These 21 T cell receptor beta chains originate from one sample sequenced in a study of blood T cell repertoires in COVID-19 (dated by TCRdb to 2019 to 2021). Receptor amplification or capture employed the immunoSEQ multiplex PCR assay. TCRdb retrieved this table from immuneACCESS and kept in-frame rearrangements only. Not all clones are present; in checked studies, unresolved V genes account for under half, and no reason is known for the remainder. The sample table holds some 380,000 clones, of which approximately 77% were seen once. Roughly 1.2% of the sample is taken by the ten largest. Input material: peripheral blood. The receptors originated from a human donor with acute or convalescent COVID-19. The donor label of this sample is uncertain.

The gene calls are TRBV10-3 and TRBJ1-1, with TRBD1 as a possible D gene (5 bases). Trimming pared 0 bases from V and 5 bases from J, leaving 10 bases between. The CDR3 spans 14 residues. Per the germline V gene, CDR1 is ENHRY and CDR2 is SYGVKD. The CDR3 reads CAISESQGRTEAFF. CDR3 nucleotide sequence: TGTGCCATCAGTGAGTCGCAGGGTAGAACTGAAGCTTTCTTT.

This clone appeared a single time. The sample holds other DNA sequences that translate to the same CDR3. The chain employs TRBV29-1 and TRBJ1-1; TRBD1 aligns across 10 bases. V lost 6 bases and J lost 2; bases outside the gene matches: 3. CDR3 length: 13 amino acids. Germline V gives CDR1 SQVTM, CDR2 ANQGSEA. The CDR3 sequence is CSVRTGGNTEAFF. DNA of the CDR3: TGCAGCGTAAGGACAGGGGGAAACACTGAAGCTTTCTTT.

The rearrangement links TRBV6-1 to TRBJ1-5, with D possibly TRBD1 on 5 matching bases. The V end was cut by 3 bases, the J end by 0 bases, with 15 bases between. The CDR3 totals 17 residues. Germline V gene lookup returns CDR1 MNHNS and CDR2 SASEGT. The CDR3 bases are TGTGCCAGCAGTGACAGGGTTAGGGGTCCTAGCAATCAGCCCCAGCATTTT. Translation gives CASSDRVRGPSNQPQHF.

The rearrangement uses TRBV5-4 and TRBJ1-1; D is uncertain. V dropped 2 bases and J dropped 0 bases, with 8 bases sitting between them. Germline CDR1 SGHNT, CDR2 YYREEE (reference sequence). The CDR3 runs to 14 residues. The CDR3 sequence: CASSFARMNTEAFF. The CDR3 nucleotides are TGTGCCAGCAGCTTCGCCAGAATGAACACTGAAGCTTTCTTT.

J is TRBJ1-5 and V is TRBV6-5; 7 positions match TRBD1. Germline CDR1 MNHEY, CDR2 SVGAGI. This CDR3 region has 14 residues. The junction had 9 bases not matched to a gene; V was cut back by 8 bases and J by 5 bases. The CDR3 DNA is TGTGCCAGCTCATCGACAGGGCGCTATCAGCCCCAGCATTTT. As protein: CASSSTGRYQPQHF.

In this sample, this clone turned up once. Other nucleotide sequences from this sample produce the same CDR3. The chain recombines TRBV4-1 with TRBJ2-3; 9 bases map to TRBD2. CDR3 size: 16 residues. Germline V gene lookup returns CDR1 MGHRA and CDR2 YSYEKL. Trimming took 0 bases from V and 4 from J; bases not matched to a gene: 5. CDR3 sequence: CASSQDLAGGADTQYF. The CDR3 DNA is TGCGCCAGCAGCCAAGATCTGGCGGGGGGGGCAGATACGCAGTATTTT.

The CDR3 spells CASSEADLNRATTDTQYF. CDR3 nucleotides: TGTGCCAGCAGTGAAGCAGACCTGAACAGGGCGACGACAGATACGCAGTATTTT. V usage is TRBV6-1 and J usage is TRBJ2-3; D may be TRBD1 (6 bases). Germline V gene sequence: CDR1 MNHNS, CDR2 SASEGT. The CDR3 is 18 amino acids. The ends were cut back, 0 bases at V and 3 bases at J, with 19 bases in the middle.

The V gene is TRBV27, the J gene TRBJ1-6, with a weak D call TRBD1 (5 bases). Germline-derived CDR1 and CDR2 are MNHEY and SMNVEV (reference sequence). The V end was cut by 4 bases, the J end by 6 bases, with 13 bases between. The CDR3 consists of 15 residues. The CDR3 nucleotides are TGTGCCAGCAGTTCAATCAGGGAGGTTAATTCACCCCTCCACTTT. Amino acids: CASSSIREVNSPLHF.

V and J are TRBV5-6 and TRBJ1-1, with 8 bases fitting TRBD1. There are 14 residues in the CDR3. Germline lookup yields CDR1 SGHDT and CDR2 YYEEEE. Germline trimming cut 2 bases from V and 5 bases from J; bases unmatched to any gene: 5. In DNA form, the CDR3 reads TGTGCCAGCAGCTTACCAGGGGGCTCGACTGAAGCTTTCTTT. This codes for CASSLPGGSTEAFF.

The chain employs TRBV5-5 and TRBJ1-3, with 8 bases fitting TRBD1. V shed 0 bases and J 2 bases; nucleotides not matched to a gene: 7. CDR1 SGHKS and CDR2 YYEKEE come from the germline V gene (reference sequence). The length of the CDR3 is 17 residues. This chain's CDR3 is CASSLGTGSEPGNTIYF. The CDR3 DNA reads TGTGCCAGCAGCTTGGGGACAGGGAGTGAACCTGGAAACACCATATATTTT.

The rearrangement joins TRBV18 to TRBJ1-4, with a weak D call TRBD1 (6 bases). CDR1 and CDR2 from the germline V gene are KGHSH and LQKENI. The CDR3 is made up of 17 amino acids. V shed 4 bases and J shed 5 bases, with 20 bases lying between them. DNA for the CDR3: TGTGCCAGCTCACGGACCCGACAGGCCAAGATAAATGAAAAACTGTTTTTT. Protein sequence: CASSRTRQAKINEKLFF. The variable domain in full, with the rest retrieved from reference TRBV18 and TRBJ1-4, is NAGVMQNPRHLVRRRGQEARLRCSPMKGHSHVYWYRQLPEEGLKFMVYLQKENIIDESGMPKERFSAEFPKEGPSILRIQQVVRGDSAAYFCASSRTRQAKINEKLFFGSGTQLSVL.

This clone is a singleton in its sample. The chain couples TRBV5-8 to TRBJ2-7; 7 nucleotides align to TRBD1. J gave up 2 bases and V 2 bases, and 7 bases lay outside the gene matches. The CDR3 consists of 15 residues. Germline V gene sequence: CDR1 SGHTS, CDR2 YDEGEE. CDR3 coding DNA: TGTGCCAGCAGCTTTGGCCAGGGGGTCCCCTACGAGCAGTACTTC. It codes for CASSFGQGVPYEQYF.

In this sample, this clone turned up once. The chain is built from TRBV6-5 and TRBJ2-7, with TRBD1 matching 10 bases. Germline V gene data show CDR1 as MNHEY and CDR2 as SVGAGI. The CDR3 loop spans 15 amino acids. Trimming took 6 bases from V and 2 from J; bases not matched to a gene: 7. The CDR3 DNA reads as TGTGCCAGCAGGCGACAGGGGGCCGACCCCTACGAGCAGTACTTC. It specifies CASRRQGADPYEQYF.

The chain carries TRBV4-2 and TRBJ2-2, with 10 bases aligning to TRBD1. The CDR3 contains 15 residues. After removal of 6 bases from V and 5 bases from J, the junction contained 6 bases not matched to a gene. CDR1 is LGHNA and CDR2 is YNFKEQ in the germline V gene. The CDR3 bases are TGTGCCAGCAGTCCCGGGACAGGGGAAACCGGGGAGCTGTTTTTT. This translates into CASSPGTGETGELFF.

The genes are TRBV3-1 (or the pseudogene TRBV3-2) and TRBJ1-6; D not certain. The CDR3 sequence is 16 residues long. Looked up from germline, CDR1 is LGHDT and CDR2 is YNNKEL (reference sequence). V lost 2 bases and J 0 bases, leaving 8 bases between the germline ends. DNA for the CDR3: TGTGCCAGCAGCCAATACTTGAGCTCCTATAATTCACCCCTCCACTTT. Its translation is CASSQYLSSYNSPLHF.

This chain connects TRBV3-1 (or the pseudogene TRBV3-2) to TRBJ2-3; 8 bases are a match to TRBD2. CDR1 and CDR2 from the germline V gene are LGHDT and YNNKEL (reference sequence). Unmatched junction bases numbered 5, after V lost 3 bases and J lost 9 bases. This CDR3 has 13 amino acids. CDR3 coding DNA: TGTGCCAGCAGCCAGGGTGCGGGAGGAACGCAGTATTTT. Its translation: CASSQGAGGTQYF.

The chain carries TRBV3-1 (or the pseudogene TRBV3-2) and TRBJ1-2; D perhaps matches TRBD1 (6 bases). Germline CDR1 reads LGHDT; CDR2 reads YNNKEL (reference sequence). The V end was cut by 3 bases, the J end by 1 base, with 9 bases between. CDR3 size: 14 residues. As DNA, the CDR3 is TGTGCCAGCAGCCAGCTACAGGGTAACTATGGCTACACCTTC. Amino acid sequence: CASSQLQGNYGYTF.

This clone was seen more than once but under ten times. The V gene is TRBV12-3 or TRBV12-4, the J gene TRBJ2-7, with TRBD1 as a possible D gene (5 bases). The CDR3 totals 13 residues. Deletions cut 5 bases from V and 2 bases from J, with 10 bases between. Here the CDR3 reads CASSNDRTYEQYF. The CDR3 DNA sequence: TGTGCCAGCAGTAACGACAGAACCTACGAGCAGTACTTC.

The rearrangement joins TRBV14 to TRBJ2-4, with D possibly TRBD2 on 5 matching bases. The CDR3 is 12 amino acids. Germline loops: CDR1 SGHDN, CDR2 FVKESK. The V end lost 4 bases, the J end lost 7 bases, and 8 bases lay between the germline ends. The CDR3 loop reads CASSPLGNIQYF. CDR3 in DNA: TGTGCCAGCAGCCCACTAGGGAACATTCAGTACTTC.

The chain recombines TRBV6-1 with TRBJ1-4; D unresolved. V was trimmed by 4 bases and J by 2 bases, leaving 14 bases between them. The germline V gene encodes CDR1 MNHNS and CDR2 SASEGT. This CDR3 region has 16 residues. Written as DNA, the CDR3 is TGTGCCAGCAGTGTCCCAGGCGGGGTGACTAATGAAAAACTGTTTTTT. Translation gives CASSVPGGVTNEKLFF.

This clone was counted a few times. The gene calls are TRBV19 and TRBJ1-1; no clear D. This CDR3 has 13 residues. Germline V gene lookup returns CDR1 LNHDA and CDR2 SQIVND (reference sequence). The germline V and J ends were trimmed by 1 base and 0 bases, with 3 bases remaining between them. In DNA, the CDR3 is TGTGCCAGTAGTATAGCCATGAACACTGAAGCTTTCTTT. This translates into CASSIAMNTEAFF. The complete variable domain, with remaining parts taken from reference TRBV19 and TRBJ1-1, reads DGGITQSPKYLFRKEGQNVTLSCEQNLNHDAMYWYRQDPGQGLRLIYYSQIVNDFQKGDIAEGYSVSREKKESFPLTVTSAQKNPTAFYLCASSIAMNTEAFFGQGTRLTVV.